One sample yielded the 9 T cell receptor beta chains listed below, sequenced in a study of shared clonotypes between healthy human individuals. Here immunoSEQ multiplex PCR was the method, and the copy in TCRdb shows in-frame clones only, minus some. The table lists 1.5 million to 2.5 million clones, roughly 95% of them singletons. It was CD45RO-negative cells, positively selected for CCR7, that made up naive CD8 cells, with terminally differentiated effector memory CD45RA+ cells excluded. The source material was naive CD8+ T cells sorted from blood. These receptor sequences come from a man aged 18 to 35 in good health.

The rearrangement joins TRBV28 to TRBJ2-5; no clear D gene. V lost 6 bases and J 3 bases, leaving 8 bases between the germline ends. CDR1 and CDR2 from the germline V gene are MDHEN and SYDVKM. The CDR3 runs to 12 residues. CDR3 sequence: CASRLSEETQYF. The CDR3 DNA sequence: TGTGCCAGCAGACTCAGCGAAGAGACCCAGTACTTC.

The CDR3 is CASSLDRDEQYF. The DNA for the CDR3 is TGTGCCAGCAGTTTGGACAGGGACGAGCAGTACTTC. The chain employs TRBV6-5 and TRBJ2-7; 8 nucleotides align to TRBD1. The length of the CDR3 is 12 residues. Looked up from germline, CDR1 is MNHEY and CDR2 is SVGAGI. The V and J ends lost 4 bases and 5 bases, in that order; junction bases with no gene match: 1.

This chain uses TRBV2 with TRBJ2-7; a possible D gene is TRBD1 (6 bases). Germline CDR1 reads SNHLY; CDR2 reads FYNNEI. The CDR3 has 15 amino acids. The germline V and J ends were trimmed by 7 bases and 3 bases, with 19 bases remaining between them. The CDR3 reads CASTVAGEFGYEQYF. CDR3 DNA sequence: TGTGCCAGCACTGTGGCAGGGGAGTTTGGCTACGAGCAGTACTTC. Full variable domain (outside the CDR3, taken from reference TRBV2 and TRBJ2-7): EPEVTQTPSHQVTQMGQEVILRCVPISNHLYFYWYRQILGQKVEFLVSFYNNEISEKSEIFDDQFSVERPDGSNFTLKIRSTKLEDSAMYFCASTVAGEFGYEQYFGPGTRLTVT.

V gene TRBV14 combines with J gene TRBJ2-5, with a tentative D call TRBD2 (6 bases). This CDR3 comprises 14 residues. Germline V gene sequence: CDR1 SGHDN, CDR2 FVKESK. V dropped 4 bases and J dropped 1 base, with 10 bases sitting between them. The CDR3 DNA reads as TGTGCCAGCAGCCCCTATAGCGGCCAAGAGACCCAGTACTTC. Translated, it gives CASSPYSGQETQYF.

In this sample, this clone turned up once. CDR3 amino acids: CASSQDETGAFDEQFF. DNA for the CDR3: TGCGCCAGCAGCCAAGATGAGACAGGGGCATTCGATGAGCAGTTCTTC. The J gene is TRBJ2-1, the V gene TRBV4-1; 8 bases are shared with TRBD1. V lost 0 bases, J lost 8 bases, and 9 bases stayed unmatched. Germline loops: CDR1 MGHRA, CDR2 YSYEKL. There are 16 residues in the CDR3.

This clone was seen just once. In the same sample, other DNA sequences code for this CDR3. This CDR3 reads CASSPRDRGPYEQYF. CDR3 DNA: TGTGCCAGCAGCCCCCGGGACAGGGGCCCGTACGAGCAGTACTTC. The chain couples TRBV27 to TRBJ2-7; 10 bases are a match to TRBD1. This CDR3 region has 15 residues. Germline assignment: CDR1 MNHEY and CDR2 SMNVEV (reference sequence). Trimming cost V 6 bases and J 4 bases; bases outside gene matches: 9.

As to this clone: Other DNA sequences of this sample code for an identical CDR3. V is TRBV5-1 and J is TRBJ2-1, with TRBD2 identical over 9 bases. V lost 0 bases to trimming and J lost 4 bases; unmatched junction nucleotides: 2. Germline CDR1 reads SGHRS; CDR2 reads YFSETQ. The CDR3 consists of 15 residues. The CDR3 nucleotides read TGCGCCAGCAGCTTGGTAGCGGGGGCTTACAATGAGCAGTTCTTC. It codes for CASSLVAGAYNEQFF.

V and J are TRBV5-6 and TRBJ1-1, with no clear D. CDR1 is SGHDT, CDR2 YYEEEE, per germline. This CDR3 is 12 amino acids long. V gave up 2 bases and J gave up 5 bases, with 7 bases separating them. The DNA of the CDR3 is TGTGCCAGCAGCTTCTCAGTAACTGAAGCTTTCTTT. Translation: CASSFSVTEAFF.

As concerns this clone: Other DNA sequences in the sample encode the same CDR3. The V call is TRBV6-5, the J call TRBJ1-2; D may be TRBD1 (5 bases). Germline values: CDR1 MNHEY, CDR2 SVGAGI. Deletions cut 2 bases from V and 4 bases from J, with 8 bases between. This CDR3 contains 13 residues. The CDR3 reads CASSYLQGYGYTF. CDR3 sequence (DNA): TGTGCCAGCAGTTACCTCCAGGGCTATGGCTACACCTTC.